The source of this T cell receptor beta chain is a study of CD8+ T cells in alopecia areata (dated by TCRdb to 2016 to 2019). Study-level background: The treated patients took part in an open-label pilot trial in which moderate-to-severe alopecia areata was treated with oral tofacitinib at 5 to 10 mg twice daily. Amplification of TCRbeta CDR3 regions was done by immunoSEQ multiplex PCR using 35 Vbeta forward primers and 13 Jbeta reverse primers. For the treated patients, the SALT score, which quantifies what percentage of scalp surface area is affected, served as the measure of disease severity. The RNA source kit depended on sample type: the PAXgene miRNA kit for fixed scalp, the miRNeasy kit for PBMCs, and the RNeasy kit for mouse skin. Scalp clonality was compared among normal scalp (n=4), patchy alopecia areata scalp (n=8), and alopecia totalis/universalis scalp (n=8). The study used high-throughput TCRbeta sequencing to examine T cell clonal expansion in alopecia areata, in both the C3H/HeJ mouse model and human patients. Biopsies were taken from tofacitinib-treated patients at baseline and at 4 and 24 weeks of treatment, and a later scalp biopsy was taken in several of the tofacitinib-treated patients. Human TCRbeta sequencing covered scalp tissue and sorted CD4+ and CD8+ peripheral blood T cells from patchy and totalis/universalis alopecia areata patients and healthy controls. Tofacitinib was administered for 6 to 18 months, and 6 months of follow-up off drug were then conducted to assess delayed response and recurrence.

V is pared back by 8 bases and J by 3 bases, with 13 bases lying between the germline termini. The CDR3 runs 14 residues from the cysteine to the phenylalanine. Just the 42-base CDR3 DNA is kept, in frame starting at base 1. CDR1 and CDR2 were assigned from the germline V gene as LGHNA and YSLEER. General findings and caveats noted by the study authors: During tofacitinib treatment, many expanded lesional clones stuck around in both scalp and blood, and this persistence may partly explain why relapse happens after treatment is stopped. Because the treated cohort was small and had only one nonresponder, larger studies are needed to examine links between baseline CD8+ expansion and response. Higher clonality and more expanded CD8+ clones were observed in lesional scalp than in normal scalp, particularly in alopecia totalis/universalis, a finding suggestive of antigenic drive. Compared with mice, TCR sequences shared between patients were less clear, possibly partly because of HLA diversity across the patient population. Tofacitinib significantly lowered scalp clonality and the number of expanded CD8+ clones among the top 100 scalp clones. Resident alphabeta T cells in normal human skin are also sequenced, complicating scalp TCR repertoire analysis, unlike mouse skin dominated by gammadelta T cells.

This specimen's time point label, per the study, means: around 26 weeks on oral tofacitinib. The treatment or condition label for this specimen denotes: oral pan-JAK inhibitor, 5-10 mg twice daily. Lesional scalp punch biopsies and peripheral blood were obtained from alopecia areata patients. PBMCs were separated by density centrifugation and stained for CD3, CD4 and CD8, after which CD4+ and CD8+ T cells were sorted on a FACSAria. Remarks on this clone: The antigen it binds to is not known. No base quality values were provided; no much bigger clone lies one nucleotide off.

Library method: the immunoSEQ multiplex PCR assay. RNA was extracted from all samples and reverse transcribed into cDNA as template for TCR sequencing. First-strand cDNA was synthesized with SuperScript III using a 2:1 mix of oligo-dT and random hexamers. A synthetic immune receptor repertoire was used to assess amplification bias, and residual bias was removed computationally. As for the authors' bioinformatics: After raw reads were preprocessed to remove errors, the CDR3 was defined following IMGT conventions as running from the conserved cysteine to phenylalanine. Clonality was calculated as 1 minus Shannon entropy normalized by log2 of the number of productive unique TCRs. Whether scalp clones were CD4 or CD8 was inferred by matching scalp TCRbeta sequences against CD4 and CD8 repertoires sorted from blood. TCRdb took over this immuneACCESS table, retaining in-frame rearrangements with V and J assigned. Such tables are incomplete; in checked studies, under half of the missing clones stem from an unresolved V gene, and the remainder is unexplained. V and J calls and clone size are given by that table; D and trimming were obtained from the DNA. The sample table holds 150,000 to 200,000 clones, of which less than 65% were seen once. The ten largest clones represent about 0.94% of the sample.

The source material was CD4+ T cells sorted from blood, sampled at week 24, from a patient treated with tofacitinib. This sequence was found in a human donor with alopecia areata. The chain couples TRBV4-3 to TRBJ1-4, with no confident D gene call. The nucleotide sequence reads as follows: TGCGCCAGCTCCGGGGAACGGGCTAATGAAAAACTGTTTTTT. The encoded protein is CASSGERANEKLFF.